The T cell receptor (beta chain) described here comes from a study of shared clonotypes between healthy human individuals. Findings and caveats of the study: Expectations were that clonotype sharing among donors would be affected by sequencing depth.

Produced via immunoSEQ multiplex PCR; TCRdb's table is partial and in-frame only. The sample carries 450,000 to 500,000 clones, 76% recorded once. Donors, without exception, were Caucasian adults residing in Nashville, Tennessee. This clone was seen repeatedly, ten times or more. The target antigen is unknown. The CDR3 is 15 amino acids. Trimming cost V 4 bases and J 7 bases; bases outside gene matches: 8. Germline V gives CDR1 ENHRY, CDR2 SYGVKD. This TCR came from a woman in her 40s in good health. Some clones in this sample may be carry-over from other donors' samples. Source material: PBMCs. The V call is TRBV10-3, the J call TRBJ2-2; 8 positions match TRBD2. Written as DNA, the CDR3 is TGTGCCATCAGTGTGGGTAGCGGGACCATCGGGGAGCTGTTTTTT. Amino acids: CAISVGSGTIGELFF.